The present TCR beta chain was sequenced within a study of neoadjuvant anti-PD-1 for oral cavity cancer. In the study overall: Nivolumab at 3 mg/kg was mostly given biweekly, three to four doses, pre-surgery. Study results and caveats: TCR analyses covered only three patients per response group.

On this clone: Its matching antigen is unknown.

TCRdb keeps only in-frame clones here, not all; method: immunoSEQ multiplex PCR. The sample holds more than 25,000 clones; roughly 79% are singletons and the top ten take 3.4%. Noted time point: after neoadjuvant nivolumab, at surgical resection. Patients had HPV-negative, locally advanced oral cavity squamous cell carcinoma. CDR1 is MNHEY and CDR2 is SMNVEV in the germline V gene (reference sequence). This CDR3 is built from 13 residues. The V and J ends lost 6 bases and 5 bases, in that order; junction bases with no gene match: 6. This receptor was obtained from a person between 35 and 79 years old with oral cavity squamous cell carcinoma. This sample comprised PBMCs, obtained after nivolumab (anti-PD-1) treatment. The chain uses TRBV27 and TRBJ2-5; the match to TRBD1 covers 7 bases. The CDR3 nucleotides are TGTGCCAGCAGAGGACAGGTGATGGAGACCCAGTACTTC. It specifies CASRGQVMETQYF.